This TCR beta chain was retrieved from a study of blood T cell repertoires in COVID-19. Whole-study context: Samples came from the United States, Italy and Spain, spanning acute and convalescent COVID-19.

The CDR3 is 14 amino acids. CDR1 is SGHNT, CDR2 YYREEE, per germline (reference sequence). Trimming removed 6 bases from V and 4 bases from J; junction bases left unmatched: 8. Participants reported their clinical history, and cohort assignment relied on those reports. In the original analysis: It was from reference gene primer amplification that nucleated cell counts were estimated. Method: immunoSEQ multiplex PCR; TCRdb's copy keeps in-frame clones and lacks some. That table furnishes V, J and clone size, whereas the DNA furnished D and trimming. This table holds roughly 260,000 clones, roughly 89% found once.

Sequencing was carried out using PBMCs or T cells enriched from blood (not recorded which). This TCR was recovered from a woman in her twenties or thirties with acute COVID-19. The chain couples TRBV5-4 to TRBJ2-5, with 8 nucleotides matching TRBD2. DNA for the CDR3: TGTGCCAGCAAACCCGGGGGGGAGGTAGAGACCCAGTACTTC. Its protein is CASKPGGEVETQYF.